This T cell receptor (beta chain) was sequenced in a study of blood T cell repertoires in COVID-19. Per germline, CDR1 LNHDA and CDR2 SQIVND (reference sequence). This CDR3 has 13 residues. V shed 5 bases and J shed 4 bases, with 11 bases lying between them. Clones were sequenced by immunoSEQ multiplex PCR, and TCRdb holds only the in-frame ones, with some missing. Of about 430,000 clones detected, approximately 87% appear once; the ten largest clones hold around 0.95%. The chain couples TRBV19 to TRBJ1-2, with no clear D. The material sequenced was PBMCs or T cells enriched from blood (not recorded which). This clonotype was obtained from a woman aged 25 to 45 with acute COVID-19. The CDR3: CASSPGRGYGYTF. In nucleotides, the CDR3 is TGTGCCAGTAGTCCCGGGCGGGGCTATGGCTACACCTTC.